Below, one T cell receptor beta chain is given with its context. The CDR3 length is 12 residues. With 6 bases removed from V and 2 bases from J, the gap between germline ends came to 8 bases. Per the germline V gene, CDR1 is MDHEN and CDR2 is SYDVKM. The source of the sample is a study of T cell responses to AZD1222 COVID-19 vaccine. Only in-frame clones appear in the TCRdb table, and some are missing; sequencing was by immunoSEQ multiplex PCR. The table includes about 120,000 clones, about 90% detected once. This TCR came from an adult who received the AZD1222 COVID-19 vaccine. The chain combines TRBV28 with TRBJ2-7; the D gene is possibly TRBD1 (6 bases). Sequenced material: peripheral blood, taken 28 days after the second AZD1222 dose. CDR3 sequence: CASRHRAYEQYF. CDR3 bases: TGTGCCAGCAGACACAGGGCCTACGAGCAGTACTTC.